This T cell receptor (beta chain) is from a study of T-cell reconstitution after alpha-beta-depleted transplantation in children. In this sample, this clonotype turned up many times. As yet, its antigen is unknown. Study-level findings and limits: Roughly two months post-transplant, alpha-beta T cells reportedly originated from several hundred graft clones that had expanded. From newly produced T cells came most of the T-cell counts and diversity one year after transplant.

Unique molecular identifiers were incorporated during preparation of the TCRbeta library. MiXCR was run by TCRdb on the PCR reads, yielding one entry per CDR3 protein. The sample has approximately 490,000 distinct CDR3 sequences, roughly 10% seen once. Trimming took 3 bases from V and 5 from J, leaving 7 bases between them. The CDR3 contains 12 residues. CDR1 is LNHDA and CDR2 is SQIVND in the germline V gene (reference sequence). The chain recombines TRBV19 with TRBJ1-2; D unresolved. This specimen was PBMCs, taken before TCRalphabeta/CD19-depleted stem cell transplant. The TCR comes from a child aged 2 to 15 with inherited bone marrow failure, due to receive a stem cell transplant. Here the CDR3 reads CASSISSYGYTF. In nucleotides, the CDR3 is TGTGCCAGTAGTATTTCATCGTATGGCTACACCTTC.